These 8 T cell receptor beta chains originate from one sample sequenced in a study of control samples from healthy donors and cancer patients. Libraries were prepared by immunoSEQ multiplex PCR; TCRdb keeps only in-frame clonotypes and omits some of them. Seen here are under 200,000 clones, over 85% observed once, and the top ten hold roughly 4%. Sequenced input: blood. All receptors derive from a woman aged 60 to 75 in good health.

The gene calls are TRBV20-1 and TRBJ2-1; D is unresolved. The CDR3 runs 11 residues. Germline V gene data show CDR1 as DFQATT and CDR2 as SNEGSKA (reference sequence). V was trimmed by 0 bases and J by 10 bases, leaving 7 bases between them. CDR3 coding DNA: TGCAGTGCTAGAGATGGAAGGGAGCAGTTCTTC. Translation gives CSARDGREQFF.

This chain uses TRBV2 with TRBJ1-6; the D is unclear. V was shortened by 8 bases and J by 7 bases, with 15 bases between the two germline ends. CDR3 length equals 14 residues. Germline V gene lookup returns CDR1 SNHLY and CDR2 FYNNEI. CDR3 sequence (DNA): TGTGCCAGCCTAGGAGGAGGCGAAAATTCACCCCTCCACTTT. Translating gives CASLGGGENSPLHF.

This rearrangement joins TRBV4-3 to TRBJ1-4, with D perhaps TRBD1 (5 bases). Germline CDR1 is LGHNA and CDR2 is YSLEER. The germline V and J ends were trimmed by 4 bases and 8 bases, with 14 bases remaining between them. This CDR3 comprises 14 residues. CDR3 sequence (DNA): TGCGCCAGCAGCCTCGGGGGTGGGGGGGAAAAACTGTTTTTT. It translates to CASSLGGGGEKLFF.

V is TRBV5-6 and J is TRBJ1-6, with 9 positions matching TRBD1. CDR3 length: 16 amino acids. V was pared by 4 bases and J by 10 bases, with 12 bases of the junction left unmatched. Germline-derived CDR1 and CDR2 are SGHDT and YYEEEE. In DNA form, the CDR3 reads TGTGCCAGCAGCCGGTTGGACGGACAGGGGAAATCACCCCTCCACTTT. Its translation is CASSRLDGQGKSPLHF.

The genes are TRBV3-1 (or the pseudogene TRBV3-2) and TRBJ2-7; 8 nucleotides line up with TRBD2. The V and J ends lost 5 bases and 2 bases, in that order; junction bases with no gene match: 17. The germline CDR1 and CDR2 sequences are LGHDT and YNNKEL (reference sequence). The CDR3 contains 18 residues. The CDR3 region is CASSKGLAGKRNAYEQYF. In DNA form, the CDR3 reads TGTGCCAGCAGCAAAGGGTTAGCGGGGAAAAGAAATGCCTACGAGCAGTACTTC.

In the case of this clone: Other DNA sequences of this sample code for an identical CDR3. Written as DNA, the CDR3 is TGCGCCAGCAGCTTGGCCGGCGGGGGGGGGCAAGAGACCCAGTACTTC. Translated, it gives CASSLAGGGGQETQYF. The chain links TRBV5-1 to TRBJ2-5; 9 nucleotides align to TRBD2. This CDR3 spans 16 amino acids. With 0 bases clipped from V and 2 bases from J, the junction kept 5 bases outside the gene matches. CDR1 is SGHRS, CDR2 YFSETQ, per germline.

This clone appeared once. The V and J genes are TRBV3-1 (or the pseudogene TRBV3-2) and TRBJ2-3; 10 bases line up with TRBD2. There are 13 residues in the CDR3. Germline V gene sequence: CDR1 LGHDT, CDR2 YNNKEL (reference sequence). With V trimmed by 3 bases and J by 9 bases, 3 bases remained unmatched. For the CDR3, the DNA is TGTGCCAGCAGCCATAGGACTAGCGGCACGCAGTATTTT. It is translated as CASSHRTSGTQYF.

The genes are TRBV23-1 and TRBJ2-7; TRBD2 is a possible D gene (6 bases). TRBV23-1 belongs to the ORF category, with a function that is uncertain. The length of the CDR3 is 14 residues. Between the trimmed V and J ends, which lost 6 bases and 5 bases, there was a span of 17 bases. CDR3 protein: CASSPGGDLDEQYF. The DNA for the CDR3 is TGCGCCAGCAGCCCAGGAGGGGACCTTGACGAGCAGTACTTC.